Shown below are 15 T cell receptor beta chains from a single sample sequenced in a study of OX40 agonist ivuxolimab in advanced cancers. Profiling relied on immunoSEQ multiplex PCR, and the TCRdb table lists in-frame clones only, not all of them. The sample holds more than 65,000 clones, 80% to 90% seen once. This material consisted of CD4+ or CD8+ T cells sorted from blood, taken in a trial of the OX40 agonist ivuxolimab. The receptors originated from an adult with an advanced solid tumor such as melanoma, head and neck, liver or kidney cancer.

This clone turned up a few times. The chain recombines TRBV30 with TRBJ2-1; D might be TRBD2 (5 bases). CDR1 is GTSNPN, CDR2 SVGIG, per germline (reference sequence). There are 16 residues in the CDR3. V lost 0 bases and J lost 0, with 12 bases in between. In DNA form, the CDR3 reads TGTGCCTGGAGTGTAGGGCGGGCCAGCTCCTACAATGAGCAGTTCTTC. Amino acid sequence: CAWSVGRASSYNEQFF.

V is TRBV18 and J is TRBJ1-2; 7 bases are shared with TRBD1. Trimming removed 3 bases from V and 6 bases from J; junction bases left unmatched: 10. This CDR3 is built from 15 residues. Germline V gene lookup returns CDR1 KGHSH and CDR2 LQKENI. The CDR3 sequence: CASSPNRQGSDGYTF. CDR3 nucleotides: TGTGCCAGCTCACCTAATAGACAGGGAAGTGATGGCTACACCTTC. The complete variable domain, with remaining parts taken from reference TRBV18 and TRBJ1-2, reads NAGVMQNPRHLVRRRGQEARLRCSPMKGHSHVYWYRQLPEEGLKFMVYLQKENIIDESGMPKERFSAEFPKEGPSILRIQQVVRGDSAAYFCASSPNRQGSDGYTFGSGTRLTVV.

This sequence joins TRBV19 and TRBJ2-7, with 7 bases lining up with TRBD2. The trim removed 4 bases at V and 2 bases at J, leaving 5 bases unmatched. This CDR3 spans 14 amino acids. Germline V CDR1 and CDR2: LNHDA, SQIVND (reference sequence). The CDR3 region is CASSRLAWPYEQYF. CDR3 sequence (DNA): TGTGCCAGTAGTAGACTAGCTTGGCCCTACGAGCAGTACTTC.

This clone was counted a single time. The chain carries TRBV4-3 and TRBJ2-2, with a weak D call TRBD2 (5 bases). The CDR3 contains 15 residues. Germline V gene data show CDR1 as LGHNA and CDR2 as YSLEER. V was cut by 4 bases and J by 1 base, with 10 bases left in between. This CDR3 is CASSRIGGNTGELFF. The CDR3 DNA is TGCGCCAGCAGCCGCATCGGAGGGAACACCGGGGAGCTGTTTTTT.

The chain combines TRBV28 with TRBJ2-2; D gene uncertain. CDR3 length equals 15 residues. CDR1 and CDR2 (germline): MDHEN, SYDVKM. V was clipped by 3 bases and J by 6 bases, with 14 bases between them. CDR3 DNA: TGTGCCAGCAGTTTGGCTAGTGGCCGTCCCGGGGAGCTGTTTTTT. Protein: CASSLASGRPGELFF.

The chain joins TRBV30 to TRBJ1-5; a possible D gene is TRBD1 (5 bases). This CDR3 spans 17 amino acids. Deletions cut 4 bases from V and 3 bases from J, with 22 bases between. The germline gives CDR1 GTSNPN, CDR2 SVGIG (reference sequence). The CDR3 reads CAWTPGGAGTVNQPQHF. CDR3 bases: TGTGCCTGGACCCCGGGTGGCGCAGGGACGGTCAATCAGCCCCAGCATTTT.

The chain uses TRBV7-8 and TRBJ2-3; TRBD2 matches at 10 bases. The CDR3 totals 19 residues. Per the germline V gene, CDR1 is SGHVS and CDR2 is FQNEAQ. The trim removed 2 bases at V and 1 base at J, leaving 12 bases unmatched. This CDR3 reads CASSLPLSGGRGRTDTQYF. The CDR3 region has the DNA TGTGCCAGCAGCTTACCACTTAGCGGGGGGAGGGGCCGCACAGATACGCAGTATTTT.

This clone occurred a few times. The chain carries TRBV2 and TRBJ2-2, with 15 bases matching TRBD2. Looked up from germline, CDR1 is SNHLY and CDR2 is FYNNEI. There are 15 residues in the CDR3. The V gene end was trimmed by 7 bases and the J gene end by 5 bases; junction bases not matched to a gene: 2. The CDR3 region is CASIGTSGRTGELFF. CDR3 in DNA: TGTGCCAGCATTGGGACTAGCGGGAGGACCGGGGAGCTGTTTTTT.

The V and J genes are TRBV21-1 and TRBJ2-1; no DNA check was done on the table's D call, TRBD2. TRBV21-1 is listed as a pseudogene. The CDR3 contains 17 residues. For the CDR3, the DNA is TGTGCCAGCAGCAAATCCTGCGGGACTAGGGGATACAATGAGCAGTTCTTC. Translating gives CASSKSCGTRGYNEQFF.

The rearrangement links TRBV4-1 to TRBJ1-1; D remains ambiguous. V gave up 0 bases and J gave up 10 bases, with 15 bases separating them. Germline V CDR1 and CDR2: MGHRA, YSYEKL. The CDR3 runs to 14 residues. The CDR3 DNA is TGCGCCAGCAGCCAAGATTTGGTGAGTCGAGGAGCTTTCTTT. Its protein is CASSQDLVSRGAFF.

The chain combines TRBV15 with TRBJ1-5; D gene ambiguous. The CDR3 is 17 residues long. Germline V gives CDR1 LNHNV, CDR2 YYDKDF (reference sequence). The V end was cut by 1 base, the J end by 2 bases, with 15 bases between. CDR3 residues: CATSRVLVVVGNQPQHF. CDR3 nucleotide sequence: TGTGCCACCAGCAGAGTTCTAGTGGTGGTGGGCAATCAGCCCCAGCATTTT.

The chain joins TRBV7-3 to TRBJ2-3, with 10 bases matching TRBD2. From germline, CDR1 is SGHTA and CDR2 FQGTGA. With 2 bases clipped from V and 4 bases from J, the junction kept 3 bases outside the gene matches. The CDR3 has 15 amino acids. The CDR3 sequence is CASSLLAGAADTQYF. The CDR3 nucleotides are TGTGCCAGCAGCTTACTAGCGGGGGCGGCAGATACGCAGTATTTT. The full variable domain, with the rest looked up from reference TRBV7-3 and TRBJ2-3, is GAGVSQTPSNKVTEKGKYVELRCDPISGHTALYWYRQSLGQGPEFLIYFQGTGAADDSGLPNDRFFAVRPEGSVSTLKIQRTERGDSAVYLCASSLLAGAADTQYFGPGTRLTVL.

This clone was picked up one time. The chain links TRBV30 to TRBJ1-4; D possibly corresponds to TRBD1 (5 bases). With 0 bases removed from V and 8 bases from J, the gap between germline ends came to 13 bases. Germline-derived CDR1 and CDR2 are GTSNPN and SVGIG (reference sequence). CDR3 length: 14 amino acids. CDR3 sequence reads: CAWSVWTKGEKLFF. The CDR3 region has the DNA TGTGCCTGGAGTGTATGGACTAAGGGGGAAAAACTGTTTTTT. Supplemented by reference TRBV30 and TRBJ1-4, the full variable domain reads SQTIHQWPATLVQPVGSPLSLECTVEGTSNPNLYWYRQAAGRGLQLLFYSVGIGQISSEVPQNLSASRPQDRQFILSSKKLLLSDSGFYLCAWSVWTKGEKLFFGSGTQLSVL.

CDR3 nucleotides: TGTGCCAGCAGTACCACGAGGGCGGGGACCTACGAGCAGTACTTC. Protein product: CASSTTRAGTYEQYF. The V gene is TRBV27, the J gene TRBJ2-7; D may be TRBD2 (6 bases). Germline CDR1 is MNHEY and CDR2 is SMNVEV (reference sequence). V gave up 5 bases and J gave up 2 bases, with 16 bases separating them. The CDR3 is 15 residues long.

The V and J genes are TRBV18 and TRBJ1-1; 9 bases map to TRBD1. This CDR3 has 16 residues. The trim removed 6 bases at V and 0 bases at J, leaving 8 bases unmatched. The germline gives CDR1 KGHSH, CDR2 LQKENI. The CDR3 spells CASSPSGTGMNTEAFF. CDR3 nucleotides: TGTGCCAGCTCCCCAAGCGGGACAGGGATGAACACTGAAGCTTTCTTT.